The sequence of this T cell receptor beta chain was determined in a study of T cell responses to AZD1222 COVID-19 vaccine. CDR3 length: 13 amino acids. Deletions cut 5 bases from V and 11 bases from J, with 18 bases between. Germline CDR1 reads SGHTA; CDR2 reads FQGTGA. Only in-frame clones appear in the TCRdb table, and some are missing; sequencing was by immunoSEQ multiplex PCR. The data hold more than 90,000 clones, with 70% to 85% observed a single time. This chain connects TRBV7-3 to TRBJ1-2, with D perhaps TRBD1 (6 bases). The source of this sequence is an adult who received the AZD1222 COVID-19 vaccine. Sequencing was performed on peripheral blood, taken 28 days after the second AZD1222 dose. CDR3 sequence (DNA): TGTGCCAGCAGCGAGGGCCTAGCCAGGGGATACACCTTC. Its translation: CASSEGLARGYTF.